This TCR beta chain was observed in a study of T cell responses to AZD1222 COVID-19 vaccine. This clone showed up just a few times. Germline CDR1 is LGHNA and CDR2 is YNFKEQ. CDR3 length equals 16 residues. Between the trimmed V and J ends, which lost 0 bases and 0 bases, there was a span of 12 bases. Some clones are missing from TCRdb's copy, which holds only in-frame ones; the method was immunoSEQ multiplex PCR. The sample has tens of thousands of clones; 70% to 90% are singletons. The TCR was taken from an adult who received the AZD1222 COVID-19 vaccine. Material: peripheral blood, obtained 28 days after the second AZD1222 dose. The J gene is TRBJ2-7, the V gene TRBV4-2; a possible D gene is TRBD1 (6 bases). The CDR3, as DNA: TGTGCCAGCAGCCAAGACCTGGGGGCTAGCTCCTACGAGCAGTACTTC. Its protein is CASSQDLGASSYEQYF.